The 18 T cell receptor beta chains given below trace back to one sample, sequenced in a study of control samples from healthy donors and cancer patients. The method was immunoSEQ multiplex PCR; TCRdb's version includes in-frame clones alone and lacks a portion of them. This sample yields about 75,000 clones, of which roughly 92% are seen a single time; roughly 6.2% belongs to the top ten. The sequenced material came from blood. Receptors were obtained from a woman between 40 and 50 years old in good health.

The gene calls are TRBV7-8 and TRBJ2-3, with TRBD2 matching 7 bases. V trimming: 5 bases; J trimming: 3 bases; junction bases outside the gene matches: 11. This CDR3 is built from 16 residues. Germline lookup yields CDR1 SGHVS and CDR2 FQNEAQ. The CDR3 is CASSPRTSGETDTQYF. The DNA of the CDR3 is TGTGCCAGCAGCCCCCGGACTAGTGGAGAGACAGATACGCAGTATTTT.

The chain recombines TRBV7-3 with TRBJ1-1; D remains ambiguous. Per the germline V gene, CDR1 is SGHTA and CDR2 is FQGTGA. Trimming shortened V by 5 bases and J by 5 bases, and 12 bases separated the two germline ends. This CDR3 has 13 amino acids. The CDR3 spells CASSTLEGTEAFF. CDR3 sequence (DNA): TGTGCCAGCAGCACCCTTGAGGGTACTGAAGCTTTCTTT. Full variable domain (remainder filled in from reference TRBV7-3 and TRBJ1-1): GAGVSQTPSNKVTEKGKYVELRCDPISGHTALYWYRQSLGQGPEFLIYFQGTGAADDSGLPNDRFFAVRPEGSVSTLKIQRTERGDSAVYLCASSTLEGTEAFFGQGTRLTVV.

This chain links TRBV4-1 with TRBJ1-1, with 7 bases identical to TRBD1. The V gene's germline CDR1 is MGHRA and CDR2 YSYEKL. This CDR3 region has 15 residues. After removal of 0 bases from V and 6 bases from J, the junction contained 7 bases not matched to a gene. CDR3 sequence reads: CASSQEVRQGAEAFF. The CDR3 DNA follows: TGCGCCAGCAGCCAAGAGGTCCGACAGGGCGCTGAAGCTTTCTTT.

The chain links TRBV4-1 to TRBJ2-3, with D possibly TRBD1 on 5 matching bases. Germline V gene data show CDR1 as MGHRA and CDR2 as YSYEKL. There are 16 residues in the CDR3. V lost 0 bases to trimming and J lost 3 bases, with 13 bases between them. The CDR3 region is CASSQEGRAGTDTQYF. DNA for the CDR3: TGCGCCAGCAGCCAAGAAGGCAGGGCTGGAACAGATACGCAGTATTTT.

The rearrangement joins TRBV5-3 to TRBJ2-5; 11 nucleotides agree with TRBD1. TRBV5-3 is placed among ORFs of uncertain function. The CDR3 is made up of 18 amino acids. V shed 4 bases and J 1 base; nucleotides not matched to a gene: 12. In DNA form, the CDR3 reads TGTGCCAGAAGCCTAAGGCCCCCGGGACAGGGGGTCCAAGAGACCCAGTACTTC. This gives the protein CARSLRPPGQGVQETQYF.

The chain is built from TRBV11-2 and TRBJ2-7, with D possibly being TRBD1 (5 bases). Trimming left V 4 bases short and J 4 bases short, with 8 bases between. The length of the CDR3 is 12 residues. The germline gives CDR1 SGHAT, CDR2 FQNNGV. As DNA, the CDR3 is TGTGCCAGCAGCTCCCGACAGTACGAGCAGTACTTC. It codes for CASSSRQYEQYF.

This clone was picked up a small number of times. The J gene is TRBJ2-7, the V gene TRBV27; 7 bases agree with TRBD1. Unmatched junction bases numbered 8, after V lost 6 bases and J lost 3 bases. Germline CDR1 reads MNHEY; CDR2 reads SMNVEV (reference sequence). The CDR3 is made up of 14 amino acids. The CDR3 bases are TGTGCCAGCAGACAACAGGGGCAGGGCTACGAGCAGTACTTC. This encodes CASRQQGQGYEQYF.

The chain links TRBV10-1 to TRBJ1-5; D unresolved. Germline V gene lookup returns CDR1 WNHNN and CDR2 SYGVQD (reference sequence). The CDR3 is 13 amino acids. V lost 3 bases and J lost 0, with 3 bases in between. CDR3 bases: TGCGCCAGCAGTGAATATAGCAATCAGCCCCAGCATTTT. This gives the protein CASSEYSNQPQHF.

The gene calls are TRBV7-6 and TRBJ2-2, with TRBD2 matching 9 bases. CDR3 length: 16 residues. Germline CDR1 SGHVS, CDR2 FNYEAQ. V was pared by 4 bases and J by 0 bases, with 3 bases of the junction left unmatched. CDR3 residues: CASSSLAGPNTGELFF. DNA for the CDR3: TGTGCCAGCAGCTCCCTAGCGGGGCCGAACACCGGGGAGCTGTTTTTT.

J is TRBJ1-5 and V is TRBV4-2, with D unclear. The ends were cut back, 0 bases at V and 9 bases at J, with 12 bases in the middle. From germline, CDR1 is LGHNA and CDR2 YNFKEQ. This CDR3 is built from 14 residues. The CDR3 DNA is TGTGCCAGCAGCCAAGATCTTGTCCCGGGGCCCCAGCATTTT. Translated: CASSQDLVPGPQHF.

The gene calls are TRBV11-1 and TRBJ2-5; D may be TRBD2 (6 bases). The germline V gene has CDR1 SGHAT and CDR2 FQDESV (reference sequence). V was trimmed by 5 bases and J by 5 bases, leaving 12 bases between them. There are 13 residues in the CDR3. The CDR3 DNA is TGTGCCAGCAGCCCCATTCGGGGGGAGACCCAGTACTTC. This codes for CASSPIRGETQYF.

The chain recombines TRBV19 with TRBJ2-6; D gene ambiguous. The CDR3 extends over 19 amino acids. CDR1 is LNHDA, CDR2 SQIVND, per germline (reference sequence). The V and J ends lost 1 base and 0 bases respectively, with 16 bases between them. The DNA for the CDR3 is TGTGCCAGTAGTATAGGGGCAGGCTTCGCCCACTCTGGGGCCAACGTCCTGACTTTC. Its protein product is CASSIGAGFAHSGANVLTF.

The chain is built from TRBV27 and TRBJ2-1; the match to TRBD2 covers 7 bases. Germline V CDR1 and CDR2: MNHEY, SMNVEV (reference sequence). The V segment lost 8 bases and the J segment 5 bases; nucleotides outside the gene matches: 6. The CDR3 runs to 13 residues. The CDR3 nucleotides are TGTGCCAGCCAAACTAGCGCCCACAATGAGCAGTTCTTC. Encoded protein: CASQTSAHNEQFF.

This clone appeared a single time. This rearrangement joins TRBV4-2 to TRBJ2-1; 10 positions agree with TRBD1. This CDR3 contains 17 residues. In germline, CDR1 is LGHNA, CDR2 YNFKEQ. Trimming cost V 3 bases and J 1 base; bases outside gene matches: 6. CDR3 DNA: TGTGCCAGCAGCCACCTACCGGGACAGGGGTCCTACAATGAGCAGTTCTTC. As protein: CASSHLPGQGSYNEQFF.

This clone was recorded once. The chain joins TRBV9 to TRBJ1-1; D not certain. The germline gives CDR1 SGDLS, CDR2 YYNGEE. The CDR3 length is 12 residues. V lost 4 bases to trimming and J lost 4 bases, with 8 bases between them. The chain's CDR3 is CASSPHRTEAFF. DNA for the CDR3: TGTGCCAGCAGCCCCCACCGCACTGAAGCTTTCTTT.

The gene calls are TRBV7-9 and TRBJ1-2, with D uncertain. The CDR3 consists of 16 residues. Trimming took 1 base from V and 3 from J, leaving 15 bases between them. The germline V gene has CDR1 SEHNR and CDR2 FQNEAQ (reference sequence). The CDR3 spells CASSLGVGGIDYGYTF. CDR3 nucleotides: TGTGCCAGCAGCTTAGGGGTCGGCGGTATAGACTATGGCTACACCTTC.

The rearrangement joins TRBV2 to TRBJ1-1, with no clear D. The CDR3 covers 16 residues. V was clipped by 4 bases and J by 0 bases, with 15 bases between them. Per germline, CDR1 SNHLY and CDR2 FYNNEI. In DNA, the CDR3 is TGTGCCAGCAGTGTCGGCAGGAACCGCCTGAACACTGAAGCTTTCTTT. It specifies CASSVGRNRLNTEAFF.

This chain uses TRBV18 with TRBJ1-1; D is uncertain. With 4 bases removed from V and 1 base from J, the gap between germline ends came to 13 bases. Germline V gene lookup returns CDR1 KGHSH and CDR2 LQKENI. CDR3 length: 15 amino acids. CDR3 sequence: CASSLTESPNTEAFF. The CDR3 DNA reads as TGTGCCAGCTCACTCACCGAGTCTCCGAACACTGAAGCTTTCTTT.